Given below is one TCR beta chain in context. Its antigen remains unidentified. Unique molecular identifiers tagged individual cDNA molecules. MiXCR was run by TCRdb on the 5' RACE reads, yielding one entry per CDR3 protein. The table has under 65,000 distinct CDR3 sequences, roughly 10% seen once. This sample was included in a study of early T cells in non-severe SARS-CoV-2 infection. Study as a whole: The chains were unpaired, and the sequenced material was bulk RNA from unsorted whole blood. Findings and limits, study-wide: VDJdb-based annotation leaned toward anti-spike CD8 responses and missed private and CD4 specificities.

Sequencing input: whole blood. The TCR originated in an adult who was a healthcare worker with PCR-confirmed SARS-CoV-2 infection or an uninfected control (not recorded which).

The CDR3 loop is CASSPQGPSGTDTQYF. The CDR3 bases are TGTGCCAGCAGCCCACAGGGGCCTAGCGGGACAGATACGCAGTATTTT. The chain joins TRBV7-2 to TRBJ2-3; D may be TRBD2 (8 bases). CDR1 SGHTA and CDR2 FQGNSA come from the germline V gene. CDR3 length: 16 amino acids. V dropped 5 bases and J dropped 3 bases, with 18 bases sitting between them.